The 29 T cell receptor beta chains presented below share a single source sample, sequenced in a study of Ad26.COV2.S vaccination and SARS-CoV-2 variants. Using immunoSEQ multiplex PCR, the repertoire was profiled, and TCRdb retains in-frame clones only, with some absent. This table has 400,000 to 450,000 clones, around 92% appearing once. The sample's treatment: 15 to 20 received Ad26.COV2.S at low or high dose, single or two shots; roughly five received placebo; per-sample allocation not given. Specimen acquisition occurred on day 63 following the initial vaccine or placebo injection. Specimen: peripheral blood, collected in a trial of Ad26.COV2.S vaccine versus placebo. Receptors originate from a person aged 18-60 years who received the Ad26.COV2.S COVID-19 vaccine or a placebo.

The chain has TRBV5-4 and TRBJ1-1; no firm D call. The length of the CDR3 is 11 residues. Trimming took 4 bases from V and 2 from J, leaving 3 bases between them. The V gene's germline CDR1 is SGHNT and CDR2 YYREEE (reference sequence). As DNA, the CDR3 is TGTGCCAGCAGCCAAAACACTGAAGCTTTCTTT. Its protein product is CASSQNTEAFF.

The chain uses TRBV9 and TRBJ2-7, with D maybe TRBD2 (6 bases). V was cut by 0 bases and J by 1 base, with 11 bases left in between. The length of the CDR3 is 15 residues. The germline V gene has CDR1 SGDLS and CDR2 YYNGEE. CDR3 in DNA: TGTGCCAGCAGCGTAGGAGGGGACTCATCCTACGAGCAGTACTTC. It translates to CASSVGGDSSYEQYF.

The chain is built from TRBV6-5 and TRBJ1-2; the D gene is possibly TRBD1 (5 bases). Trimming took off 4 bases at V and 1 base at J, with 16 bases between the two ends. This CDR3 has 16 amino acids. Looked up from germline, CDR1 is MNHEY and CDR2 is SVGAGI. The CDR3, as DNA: TGTGCCAGCAGTTTTTTATATGGGGGGAGTAACTATGGCTACACCTTC. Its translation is CASSFLYGGSNYGYTF.

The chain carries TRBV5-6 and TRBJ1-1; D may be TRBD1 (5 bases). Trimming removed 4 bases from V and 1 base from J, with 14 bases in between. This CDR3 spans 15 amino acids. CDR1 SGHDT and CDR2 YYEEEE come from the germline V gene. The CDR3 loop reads CASSAAGRRNTEAFF. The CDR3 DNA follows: TGTGCCAGCAGCGCAGCGGGACGACGGAACACTGAAGCTTTCTTT.

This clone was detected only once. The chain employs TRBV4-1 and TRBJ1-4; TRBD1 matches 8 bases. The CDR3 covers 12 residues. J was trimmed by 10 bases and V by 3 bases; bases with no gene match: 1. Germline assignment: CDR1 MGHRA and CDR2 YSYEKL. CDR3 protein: CASSHGQGKLFF. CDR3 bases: TGCGCCAGCAGCCATGGACAGGGAAAACTGTTTTTT.

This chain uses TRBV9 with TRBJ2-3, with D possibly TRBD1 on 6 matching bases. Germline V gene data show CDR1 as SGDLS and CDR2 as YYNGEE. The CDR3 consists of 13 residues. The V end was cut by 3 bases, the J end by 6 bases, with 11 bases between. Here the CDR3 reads CASSGGQSDTQYF. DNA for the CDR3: TGTGCCAGCAGCGGGGGGCAGTCGGATACGCAGTATTTT.

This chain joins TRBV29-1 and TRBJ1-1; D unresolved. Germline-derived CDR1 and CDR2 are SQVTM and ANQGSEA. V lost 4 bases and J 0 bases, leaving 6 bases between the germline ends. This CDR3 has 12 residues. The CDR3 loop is CSVVGMNTEAFF. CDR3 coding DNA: TGCAGCGTTGTTGGGATGAACACTGAAGCTTTCTTT.

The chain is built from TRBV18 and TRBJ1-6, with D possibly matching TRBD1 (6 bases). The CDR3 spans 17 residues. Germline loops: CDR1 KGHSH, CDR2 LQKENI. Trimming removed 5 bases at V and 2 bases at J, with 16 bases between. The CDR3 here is CASSAKQGFTYNSPLHF. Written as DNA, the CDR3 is TGTGCCAGCTCAGCAAAACAGGGATTCACCTATAATTCACCCCTCCACTTT.

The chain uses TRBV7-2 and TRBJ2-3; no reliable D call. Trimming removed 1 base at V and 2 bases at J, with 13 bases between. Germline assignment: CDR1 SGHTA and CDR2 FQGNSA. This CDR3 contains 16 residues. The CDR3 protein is CASSLGSVRFTDTQYF. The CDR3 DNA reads TGTGCCAGCAGCTTAGGGTCGGTCAGGTTCACAGATACGCAGTATTTT. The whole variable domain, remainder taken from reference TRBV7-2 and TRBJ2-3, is GAGVSQSPSNKVTEKGKDVELRCDPISGHTALYWYRQSLGQGLEFLIYFQGNSAPDKSGLPSDRFSAERTGGSVSTLTIQRTQQEDSAVYLCASSLGSVRFTDTQYFGPGTRLTVL.

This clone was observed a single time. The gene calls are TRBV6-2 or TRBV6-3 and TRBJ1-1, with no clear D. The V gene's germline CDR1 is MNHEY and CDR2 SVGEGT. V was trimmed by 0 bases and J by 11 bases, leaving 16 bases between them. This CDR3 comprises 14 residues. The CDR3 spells CASSYSQHPGRAFF. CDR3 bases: TGTGCCAGCAGTTACTCCCAACATCCGGGTCGGGCTTTCTTT.

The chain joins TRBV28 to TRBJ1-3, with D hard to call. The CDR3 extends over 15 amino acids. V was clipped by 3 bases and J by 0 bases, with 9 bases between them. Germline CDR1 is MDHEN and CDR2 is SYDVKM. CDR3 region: CASSFISVSGNTIYF. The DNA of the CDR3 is TGTGCCAGCAGTTTTATATCCGTCTCTGGAAACACCATATATTTT.

This CDR3 is CASSLEQGGLYEQYF. The DNA of the CDR3 is TGTGCCAGCAGCTTGGAACAAGGGGGCCTTTACGAGCAGTACTTC. This chain joins TRBV5-4 and TRBJ2-7; TRBD1 aligns across 7 bases. CDR1 is SGHNT and CDR2 is YYREEE in the germline V gene (reference sequence). The CDR3 runs to 15 residues. The ends lost 0 bases at V and 4 bases at J; junction bases unmatched: 7.

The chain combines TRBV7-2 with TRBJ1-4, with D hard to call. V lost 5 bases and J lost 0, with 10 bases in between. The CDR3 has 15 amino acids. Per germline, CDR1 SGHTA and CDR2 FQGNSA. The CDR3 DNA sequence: TGTGCCAGCAGCCACAACCGGGCAACTAATGAAAAACTGTTTTTT. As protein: CASSHNRATNEKLFF. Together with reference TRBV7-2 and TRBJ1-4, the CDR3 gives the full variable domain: GAGVSQSPSNKVTEKGKDVELRCDPISGHTALYWYRQSLGQGLEFLIYFQGNSAPDKSGLPSDRFSAERTGGSVSTLTIQRTQQEDSAVYLCASSHNRATNEKLFFGSGTQLSVL.

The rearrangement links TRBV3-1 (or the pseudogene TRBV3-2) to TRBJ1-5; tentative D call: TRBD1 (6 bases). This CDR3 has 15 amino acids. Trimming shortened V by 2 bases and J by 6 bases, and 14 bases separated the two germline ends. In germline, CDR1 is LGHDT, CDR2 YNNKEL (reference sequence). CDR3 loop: CASSQTGMGFQPQHF. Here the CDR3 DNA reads TGTGCCAGCAGCCAAACAGGGATGGGGTTTCAGCCCCAGCATTTT.

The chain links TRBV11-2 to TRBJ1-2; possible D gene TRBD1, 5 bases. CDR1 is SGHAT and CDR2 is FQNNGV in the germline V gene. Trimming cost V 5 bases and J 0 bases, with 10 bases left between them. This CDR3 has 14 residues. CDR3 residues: CASSPRDSNYGYTF. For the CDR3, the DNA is TGTGCCAGCAGCCCCCGGGACTCTAACTATGGCTACACCTTC.

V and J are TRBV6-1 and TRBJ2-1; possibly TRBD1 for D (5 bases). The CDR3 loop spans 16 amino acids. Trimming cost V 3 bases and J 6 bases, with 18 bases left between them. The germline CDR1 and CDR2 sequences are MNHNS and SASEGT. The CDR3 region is CASSDPDKFGGNEQFF. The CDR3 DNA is TGTGCCAGCAGTGACCCGGACAAATTCGGTGGCAATGAGCAGTTCTTC.

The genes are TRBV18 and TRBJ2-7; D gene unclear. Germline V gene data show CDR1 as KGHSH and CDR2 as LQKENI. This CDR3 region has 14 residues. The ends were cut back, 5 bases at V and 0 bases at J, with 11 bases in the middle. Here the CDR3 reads CASSFGGSSYEQYF. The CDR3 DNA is TGTGCCAGCTCATTTGGCGGTAGCTCCTACGAGCAGTACTTC.

The CDR3 bases are TGCAGTGCTAGTTTACCAGGGTCTTTCCTGAACACCATATATTTT. Its protein is CSASLPGSFLNTIYF. The V and J genes are TRBV20-1 and TRBJ1-3, with D possibly TRBD1 on 5 matching bases. V was pared by 3 bases and J by 7 bases, with 19 bases between. CDR1 is DFQATT, CDR2 SNEGSKA, per germline (reference sequence). The CDR3 has 15 residues.

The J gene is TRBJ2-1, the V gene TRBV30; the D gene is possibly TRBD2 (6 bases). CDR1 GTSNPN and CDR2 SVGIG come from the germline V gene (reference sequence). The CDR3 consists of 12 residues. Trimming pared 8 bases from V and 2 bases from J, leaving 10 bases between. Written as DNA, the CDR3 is TGTGCCCGCGGGACTCCCTACAATGAGCAGTTCTTC. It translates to CARGTPYNEQFF.

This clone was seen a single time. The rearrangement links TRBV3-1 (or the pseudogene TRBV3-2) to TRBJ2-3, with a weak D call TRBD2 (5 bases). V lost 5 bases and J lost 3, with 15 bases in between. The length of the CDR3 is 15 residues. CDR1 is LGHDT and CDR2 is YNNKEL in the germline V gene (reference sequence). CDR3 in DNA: TGTGCCAGCAGCGAGATGGGTGGGAGTACAGATACGCAGTATTTT. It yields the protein CASSEMGGSTDTQYF.

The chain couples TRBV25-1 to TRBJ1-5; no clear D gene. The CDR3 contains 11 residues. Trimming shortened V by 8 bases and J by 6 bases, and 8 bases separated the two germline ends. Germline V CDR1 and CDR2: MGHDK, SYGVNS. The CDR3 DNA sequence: TGTGCCAGCCCCCGGGCTCAGCCCCAGCATTTT. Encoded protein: CASPRAQPQHF. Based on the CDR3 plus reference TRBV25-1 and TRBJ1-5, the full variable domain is EADIYQTPRYLVIGTGKKITLECSQTMGHDKMYWYQQDPGMELHLIHYSYGVNSTEKGDLSSESTVSRIRTEHFPLTLESARPSHTSQYLCASPRAQPQHFGDGTRLSIL.

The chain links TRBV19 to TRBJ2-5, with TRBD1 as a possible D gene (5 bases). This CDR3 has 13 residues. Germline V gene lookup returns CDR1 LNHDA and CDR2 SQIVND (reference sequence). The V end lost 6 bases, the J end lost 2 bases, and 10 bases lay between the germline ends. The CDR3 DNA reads TGTGCCAGTAGCTTTTACAGGCAAGAGACCCAGTACTTC. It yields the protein CASSFYRQETQYF.

The CDR3 sequence is CASSVGGEYEQYF. CDR3 nucleotides: TGTGCCAGCAGCGTAGGGGGGGAATACGAGCAGTACTTC. The V gene is TRBV9, the J gene TRBJ2-7; the D gene is possibly TRBD2 (6 bases). V lost 0 bases, J lost 4 bases, and 8 bases lay in between. The germline V gene has CDR1 SGDLS and CDR2 YYNGEE. The CDR3 consists of 13 residues.

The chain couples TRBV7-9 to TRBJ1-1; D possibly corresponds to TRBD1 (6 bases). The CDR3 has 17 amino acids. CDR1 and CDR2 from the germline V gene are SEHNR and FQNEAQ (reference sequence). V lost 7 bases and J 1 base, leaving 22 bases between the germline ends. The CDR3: CASTSPQGRGSNTEAFF. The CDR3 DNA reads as TGTGCCAGCACTTCGCCCCAGGGAAGGGGGTCGAACACTGAAGCTTTCTTT.

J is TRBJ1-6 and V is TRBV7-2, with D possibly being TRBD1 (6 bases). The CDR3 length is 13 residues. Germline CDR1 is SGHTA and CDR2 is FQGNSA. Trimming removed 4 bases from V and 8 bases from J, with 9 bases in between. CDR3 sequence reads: CASSSYRDSPLHF. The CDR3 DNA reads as TGTGCCAGCAGCTCCTACAGGGATTCACCCCTCCACTTT.

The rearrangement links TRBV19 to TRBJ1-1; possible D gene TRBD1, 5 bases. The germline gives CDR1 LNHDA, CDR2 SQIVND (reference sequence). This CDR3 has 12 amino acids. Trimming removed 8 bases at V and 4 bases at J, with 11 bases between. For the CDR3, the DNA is TGTGCCAGTCAAGACAGAAGCACTGAAGCTTTCTTT. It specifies CASQDRSTEAFF.

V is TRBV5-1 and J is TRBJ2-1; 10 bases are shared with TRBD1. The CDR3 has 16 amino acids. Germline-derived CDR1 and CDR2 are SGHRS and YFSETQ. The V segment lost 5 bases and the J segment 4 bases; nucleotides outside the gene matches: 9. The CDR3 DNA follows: TGCGCCAGCAGTCCGGGCGGGGGACAGGGGTACAATGAGCAGTTCTTC. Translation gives CASSPGGGQGYNEQFF.

CDR3 in amino acids: CASSLNRGGNTIYF. Here the CDR3 DNA reads TGTGCCAGCAGCCTCAACCGGGGTGGAAACACCATATATTTT. The V and J genes are TRBV11-2 and TRBJ1-3; the D is unclear. V was cut by 5 bases and J by 3 bases, with 11 bases left in between. The CDR3 totals 14 residues. Germline V gives CDR1 SGHAT, CDR2 FQNNGV.

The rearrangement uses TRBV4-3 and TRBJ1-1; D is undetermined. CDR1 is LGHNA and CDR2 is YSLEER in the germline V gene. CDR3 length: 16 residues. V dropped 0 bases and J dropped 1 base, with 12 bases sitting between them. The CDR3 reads CASSQDAGAWNTEAFF. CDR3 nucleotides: TGCGCCAGCAGCCAAGACGCAGGTGCGTGGAACACTGAAGCTTTCTTT.